These 5 T cell receptor beta chains were all obtained from the same sample, sequenced in a study of shared clonotypes between healthy human individuals. Sequencing used immunoSEQ multiplex PCR; TCRdb keeps in-frame clones, though not all of them. This table holds millions of clones, 85% to 95% found once. The sequenced sample was naive CD4+ T cells sorted from blood. Subset here: CD45RA+ positively selected. Receptor source: a man aged 18-30 years in good health.

This rearrangement joins TRBV18 to TRBJ1-4, with 9 bases matching TRBD1. V lost 3 bases and J lost 8; bases outside the gene matches: 7. This CDR3 is built from 15 residues. CDR1 is KGHSH, CDR2 LQKENI, per germline. CDR3 DNA: TGTGCCAGCTCACCCGGCAGGACAGGGGTCGAAAAACTGTTTTTT. Its protein product is CASSPGRTGVEKLFF.

This chain uses TRBV5-6 with TRBJ2-7, with D perhaps being TRBD1 or TRBD2 (6 bases each). Germline V gene lookup returns CDR1 SGHDT and CDR2 YYEEEE. The ends were cut back, 1 base at V and 4 bases at J, with 18 bases in the middle. This CDR3 has 16 amino acids. CDR3 sequence reads: CASSLTMQGRSYEQYF. CDR3 sequence (DNA): TGTGCCAGCAGCTTGACGATGCAGGGGAGGTCGTACGAGCAGTACTTC.

This chain uses TRBV14 with TRBJ1-5; 9 bases agree with TRBD1. The trim removed 3 bases at V and 6 bases at J, leaving 3 bases unmatched. The CDR3 loop spans 14 amino acids. Germline V lookup: CDR1 SGHDN, CDR2 FVKESK. The CDR3 region is CASSQTGGGQPQHF. In nucleotides, the CDR3 is TGTGCCAGCAGCCAGACAGGGGGAGGTCAGCCCCAGCATTTT.

The chain uses TRBV4-1 and TRBJ2-7, with D perhaps TRBD2 (6 bases). The length of the CDR3 is 13 residues. CDR1 and CDR2 from the germline V gene are MGHRA and YSYEKL. Trimming cost V 5 bases and J 0 bases, with 8 bases left between them. The CDR3 reads CASSLTSSYEQYF. The DNA for the CDR3 is TGCGCCAGCAGCTTGACTAGCTCCTACGAGCAGTACTTC.

This CDR3 reads CASSLGGEVSYNEQFF. As DNA, the CDR3 is TGCGCCAGCAGCTTGGGCGGGGAAGTGTCCTACAATGAGCAGTTCTTC. The rearrangement joins TRBV5-1 to TRBJ2-1; the D gene is possibly TRBD2 (6 bases). The V and J ends lost 0 bases and 1 base respectively, with 11 bases between them. Germline CDR1 SGHRS, CDR2 YFSETQ. This CDR3 region has 16 residues.